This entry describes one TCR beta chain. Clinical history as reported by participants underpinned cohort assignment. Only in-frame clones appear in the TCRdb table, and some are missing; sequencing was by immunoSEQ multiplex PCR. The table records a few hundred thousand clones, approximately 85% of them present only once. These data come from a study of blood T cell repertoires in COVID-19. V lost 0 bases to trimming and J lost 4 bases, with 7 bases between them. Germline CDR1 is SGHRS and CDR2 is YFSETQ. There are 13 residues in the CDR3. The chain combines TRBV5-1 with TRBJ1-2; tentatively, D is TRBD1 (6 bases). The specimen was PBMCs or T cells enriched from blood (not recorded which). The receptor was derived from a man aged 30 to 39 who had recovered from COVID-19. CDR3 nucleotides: TGCGCCAGCAGCTTGGAACAGGGCTATGGCTACACCTTC. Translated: CASSLEQGYGYTF.